The entry below gives a single T cell receptor beta chain sequence along with its context. This record belongs to a study of blood T cell repertoires in COVID-19. Study in general: The samples span acute and convalescent COVID-19 from the United States, Italy and Spain.

Only in-frame clones appear in the TCRdb table, and some are missing; sequencing was by immunoSEQ multiplex PCR. The table has just over 300,000 clones, under 90% seen once; the top ten hold 1.5% to 2%. CDR1 is SGHDT and CDR2 is YYEEEE in the germline V gene. V shed 1 base and J shed 8 bases, with 15 bases lying between them. The CDR3 runs 14 residues. The TCR was taken from a woman aged 25 to 39 with COVID-19, enrolled during active disease. Sample: peripheral blood. The rearrangement uses TRBV5-6 and TRBJ1-2, with D perhaps TRBD1 (5 bases). The CDR3 DNA reads as TGTGCCAGCAGCTTGAGTGGGGCTTTCCAAGGCTACACCTTC. This translates into CASSLSGAFQGYTF.